This T cell receptor beta chain was retrieved from a study of blood T cell repertoires in COVID-19. About the research overall: Samples taken during acute and convalescent COVID-19 were collected in the United States, Italy and Spain. T cells, B-cell-depleted T cells, or PBMCs provided the cDNA or gDNA that served as material.

How the authors handled the data: How many nucleated cells were present was estimated from reference gene primer amplification. Profiling relied on immunoSEQ multiplex PCR, and the TCRdb table lists in-frame clones only, not all of them. The V and J calls and clone size come from that table; D and trimming were worked out from the DNA. The sample has 200,000 to 250,000 clones; approximately 84% are singletons. CDR3 length equals 14 residues. Germline lookup yields CDR1 MNHEY and CDR2 SVGAGI. The V gene end was trimmed by 1 base and the J gene end by 5 bases; junction bases not matched to a gene: 3. The receptor was derived from a man aged 45-65 years with acute or convalescent COVID-19. The V and J genes are TRBV6-5 and TRBJ2-5; TRBD1 matches 8 bases. Input material: peripheral blood. CDR3 protein: CASSYLNRGETQYF. CDR3 DNA sequence: TGTGCCAGCAGTTACTTGAACAGGGGGGAGACCCAGTACTTC.